These 24 T cell receptor beta chains came from one sample sequenced in a study of a mutant IDH1 vaccine in newly diagnosed glioma. Method: immunoSEQ multiplex PCR; TCRdb's copy keeps in-frame clones and lacks some. This sample has around 67,000 clones; around 83% occur once, and the top ten carry approximately 4.5%. Time point described: baseline, week 1 (first vaccination visit). Treatment noted: pre-vaccination baseline after standard-of-care therapy. This specimen was peripheral blood mononuclear cells (PBMCs), taken from a glioma patient treated with radiotherapy, temozolomide or both. The receptors originated from a woman aged 18-30 years with glioma. Some clones in this sample may be carry-over from other donors' samples.

This clone was detected once. The J gene is TRBJ1-2, the V gene TRBV4-1; TRBD1 aligns across 8 bases. CDR3 length: 16 amino acids. CDR1 is MGHRA and CDR2 is YSYEKL in the germline V gene. V lost 1 base, J lost 2 bases, and 6 bases stayed unmatched. The CDR3 region has the DNA TGCGCCAGCAGCCAAGTGCAGGGGGCTGGGAACTATGGCTACACCTTC. It encodes CASSQVQGAGNYGYTF.

This clone came up a few times. This chain links TRBV10-3 with TRBJ2-5, with 14 bases identical to TRBD2. Germline assignment: CDR1 ENHRY and CDR2 SYGVKD. V was pared by 2 bases and J by 4 bases, with 12 bases of the junction left unmatched. The CDR3 covers 19 residues. CDR3 amino acids: CAISERRMGTSGSPETQYF. Written as DNA, the CDR3 is TGTGCCATCAGTGAGCGAAGGATGGGGACTAGCGGGAGCCCAGAGACCCAGTACTTC.

The V gene is TRBV7-9, the J gene TRBJ2-7; 7 nucleotides agree with TRBD1. The V gene end was trimmed by 5 bases and the J gene end by 3 bases; junction bases not matched to a gene: 10. The CDR3 is 15 residues long. Germline loops: CDR1 SEHNR, CDR2 FQNEAQ (reference sequence). CDR3 in amino acids: CASSPSGTAGYEQYF. The CDR3 DNA is TGTGCCAGCAGCCCATCTGGGACAGCCGGCTACGAGCAGTACTTC.

This sequence joins TRBV10-3 and TRBJ2-3; 8 nucleotides align to TRBD2. V shed 3 bases and J 1 base; nucleotides not matched to a gene: 3. The CDR3 loop spans 15 amino acids. Per germline, CDR1 ENHRY and CDR2 SYGVKD. The CDR3 loop is CAISDGGAGTDTQYF. The CDR3 region has the DNA TGTGCCATCAGTGACGGGGGGGCAGGCACAGATACGCAGTATTTT.

This clone showed up just once. The gene calls are TRBV28 and TRBJ2-5; a possible D gene is TRBD2 (6 bases). Germline CDR1 is MDHEN and CDR2 is SYDVKM. V was shortened by 1 base and J by 4 bases, with 10 bases between the two germline ends. This CDR3 is built from 14 residues. This chain's CDR3 is CASSLSGLPETQYF. The CDR3 nucleotides read TGTGCCAGCAGTTTATCGGGACTCCCAGAGACCCAGTACTTC.

The chain employs TRBV5-1 and TRBJ2-3, with D uncertain. Trimming pared 0 bases from V and 0 bases from J, leaving 8 bases between. The germline V gene has CDR1 SGHRS and CDR2 YFSETQ. The CDR3 extends over 15 amino acids. The CDR3 DNA is TGCGCCAGCAGCTTGGACGGCGGTAGCACAGATACGCAGTATTTT. Protein sequence: CASSLDGGSTDTQYF.

The V and J genes are TRBV5-1 and TRBJ1-1, with unresolved D. From germline, CDR1 is SGHRS and CDR2 YFSETQ. The CDR3 has 14 residues. The V gene lost 4 bases and the J gene lost 6 bases, with 16 bases spanning the gap. In DNA form, the CDR3 reads TGCGCCAGCAGCCTCGACACGGCGCAGTCTGAAGCTTTCTTT. Its translation is CASSLDTAQSEAFF. Using reference TRBV5-1 and TRBJ1-1 for the parts outside the CDR3, the full variable domain is KAGVTQTPRYLIKTRGQQVTLSCSPISGHRSVSWYQQTPGQGLQFLFEYFSETQRNKGNFPGRFSGRQFSNSRSEMNVSTLELGDSALYLCASSLDTAQSEAFFGQGTRLTVV.

CDR3 DNA sequence: TGTGCCAGCAGTGAAGCGTACGCGGGGGGGTACTACGAGCAGTACTTC. The encoded protein is CASSEAYAGGYYEQYF. This chain connects TRBV6-1 to TRBJ2-7; 9 bases map to TRBD2. CDR1 MNHNS and CDR2 SASEGT come from the germline V gene. Losses at the gene ends were 0 bases for V and 3 bases for J; bases not matched to a gene: 6. There are 16 residues in the CDR3.

The V gene is TRBV5-1, the J gene TRBJ2-5; maybe TRBD1 (6 bases). This CDR3 comprises 15 residues. V lost 4 bases, J lost 5 bases, and 18 bases lay in between. The germline V gene encodes CDR1 SGHRS and CDR2 YFSETQ. Here the CDR3 reads CASSPGRGRKETQYF. The CDR3 nucleotides read TGCGCCAGCAGCCCTGGCAGGGGAAGGAAGGAGACCCAGTACTTC.

The rearrangement joins TRBV2 to TRBJ1-2; no firm D call. From germline, CDR1 is SNHLY and CDR2 FYNNEI. This CDR3 has 13 amino acids. Trimming took 1 base from V and 4 from J, leaving 7 bases between them. The CDR3, as DNA: TGTGCCAGCAGTGAAGGGCAGGTCTATGGCTACACCTTC. Translating it yields CASSEGQVYGYTF.

As concerns this clone: The junction departs from germline at one end; a sequencing error may be responsible. V gene TRBV10-2 combines with J gene TRBJ1-4, with D unclear. This CDR3 is 11 amino acids long. Germline V gives CDR1 WSHSY, CDR2 SAAADI. The CDR3 region is CASSSGEKLFF. CDR3 DNA: TGCGCCAGCAGTTCTGGGGAAAAGCTGTTTTTT.

This chain connects TRBV6-6 to TRBJ2-7, with TRBD2 matching 7 bases. V lost 6 bases, J lost 3 bases, and 5 bases stayed unmatched. The germline gives CDR1 MNHNY, CDR2 SVGAGI (reference sequence). This CDR3 is built from 13 residues. The CDR3 region has the DNA TGTGCCAGCAGAGGGAGGGCGGACTACGAGCAGTACTTC. Its protein is CASRGRADYEQYF.

The chain employs TRBV13 and TRBJ2-1, with a tentative D call TRBD2 (6 bases). Per the germline V gene, CDR1 is PRHDT and CDR2 is FYEKMQ (reference sequence). The CDR3 consists of 14 residues. V was pared by 8 bases and J by 3 bases, with 14 bases between. The CDR3 spells CASYSGEYYNEQFF. The CDR3 DNA reads as TGTGCCAGCTACTCGGGGGAGTACTACAATGAGCAGTTCTTC.

This rearrangement joins TRBV7-9 to TRBJ1-1; no clear D gene. The CDR3 loop spans 12 amino acids. Germline CDR1 and CDR2: SEHNR and FQNEAQ (reference sequence). Trimming left V 5 bases short and J 4 bases short, with 8 bases between. For the CDR3, the DNA is TGTGCCAGCAGCACCCGGGGCACTGAAGCTTTCTTT. Encoded protein: CASSTRGTEAFF.

The V and J genes are TRBV4-1 and TRBJ1-4; D gene unclear. The CDR3 extends over 19 amino acids. V lost 1 base and J lost 0, with 18 bases in between. Germline assignment: CDR1 MGHRA and CDR2 YSYEKL. The CDR3 sequence is CASSQAAIRVSATNEKLFF. CDR3 coding DNA: TGCGCCAGCAGCCAAGCGGCAATTCGCGTATCTGCAACTAATGAAAAACTGTTTTTT.

A remark on this clone: No DNA is shown, since the ends of the CDR3 on it are uncertain; the CDR3 is the one TCRdb lists. This chain connects TRBV12-1 to TRBJ2-3; TRBD2 is the table's D call and was not checked against the DNA. TRBV12-1 is a pseudogene. The CDR3 is 17 residues long, counting both termini. The CDR3: CASSSRGFGEGTDTQYF.

The genes are TRBV6-5 and TRBJ1-2, with D hard to call. Trimming pared 4 bases from V and 4 bases from J, leaving 7 bases between. Germline V CDR1 and CDR2: MNHEY, SVGAGI. CDR3 size: 12 residues. The CDR3 nucleotides are TGTGCCAGCAGTTCGGATGCCTATGGCTACACCTTC. It translates to CASSSDAYGYTF.

In its sample, this clone was seen a few times. V usage is TRBV9 and J usage is TRBJ1-2; no firm D call. CDR1 and CDR2 (germline): SGDLS, YYNGEE. V lost 0 bases and J 3 bases, leaving 9 bases between the germline ends. The CDR3 loop spans 14 amino acids. CDR3 protein: CASSVAAGYYGYTF. The CDR3 DNA follows: TGTGCCAGCAGCGTAGCGGCAGGATACTATGGCTACACCTTC.

V gene TRBV10-1 combines with J gene TRBJ2-5, with 10 nucleotides matching TRBD1. Germline V gene data show CDR1 as WNHNN and CDR2 as SYGVQD (reference sequence). V trimming: 3 bases; J trimming: 3 bases; junction bases outside the gene matches: 4. There are 15 residues in the CDR3. The CDR3 here is CASSDPGTGEETQYF. CDR3 nucleotide sequence: TGCGCCAGCAGTGACCCCGGGACAGGGGAAGAGACCCAGTACTTC.

This clone was seen a single time. V gene TRBV18 combines with J gene TRBJ1-2, with 8 nucleotides matching TRBD1. CDR3 length: 14 amino acids. Germline V gives CDR1 KGHSH, CDR2 LQKENI. V gave up 1 base and J gave up 4 bases; unmatched junction bases: 2. CDR3 nucleotide sequence: TGTGCCAGCTCACCACGAGGGACAGGCTATGGCTACACCTTC. Its translation is CASSPRGTGYGYTF. Complete variable domain (other parts from reference TRBV18 and TRBJ1-2): NAGVMQNPRHLVRRRGQEARLRCSPMKGHSHVYWYRQLPEEGLKFMVYLQKENIIDESGMPKERFSAEFPKEGPSILRIQQVVRGDSAAYFCASSPRGTGYGYTFGSGTRLTVV.

The chain employs TRBV30 and TRBJ2-7, with no clear D. Germline V gives CDR1 GTSNPN, CDR2 SVGIG (reference sequence). This CDR3 is built from 14 residues. V dropped 4 bases and J dropped 9 bases, with 22 bases sitting between them. The CDR3 nucleotides are TGTGCCTGGACCAGGTGGGATCCCAGGCCACGGCAGTACTTC. The encoded protein is CAWTRWDPRPRQYF.

The rearrangement links TRBV19 to TRBJ1-5, with D maybe TRBD1 (5 bases). V was trimmed by 7 bases and J by 2 bases, leaving 12 bases between them. The CDR3 has 14 amino acids. Germline V lookup: CDR1 LNHDA, CDR2 SQIVND (reference sequence). The CDR3 bases are TGTGCCAGTACACAGGCCAGCGGCAATCAGCCCCAGCATTTT. Protein sequence: CASTQASGNQPQHF.

The chain joins TRBV5-4 to TRBJ1-1; a possible D gene is TRBD1 (5 bases). This CDR3 comprises 13 residues. CDR1 and CDR2 (germline): SGHNT, YYREEE (reference sequence). Trimming removed 0 bases from V and 4 bases from J, with 7 bases in between. The CDR3 region is CASSLGQITEAFF. For the CDR3, the DNA is TGTGCCAGCAGCTTGGGACAGATCACTGAAGCTTTCTTT.

The J gene is TRBJ1-1, the V gene TRBV29-1, with a weak D call TRBD1 (6 bases). CDR1 SQVTM and CDR2 ANQGSEA come from the germline V gene. Trimming took 1 base from V and 5 from J, leaving 8 bases between them. This CDR3 is built from 12 residues. CDR3 amino acids: CSVEVGTTEAFF. CDR3 nucleotide sequence: TGCAGCGTTGAAGTTGGGACAACTGAAGCTTTCTTT.